This TCR beta chain is from a study of blood T cell repertoires in COVID-19. Study-level information: Specimens from acute and convalescent COVID-19 originated in the United States, Italy and Spain.

Under the authors' procedure: Scientists estimated how many nucleated cells there were by amplifying reference gene primers. The method was immunoSEQ multiplex PCR; TCRdb's version includes in-frame clones alone and lacks a portion of them. That table gives V, J and clone size, and the DNA gave D and trimming. The sample carries 120,000 or so clones, approximately 88% recorded once. Germline values: CDR1 LGHNT, CDR2 FRNRAP. V gave up 2 bases and J gave up 0 bases, with 13 bases separating them. The CDR3 sequence is 16 residues long. This clone was observed a single time. The rearrangement uses TRBV12-5 and TRBJ1-1; unclear D gene. The sample consisted of peripheral blood. The sequence came from a man aged 50-59 years with acute or convalescent COVID-19. CDR3 coding DNA: TGTGCTAGTGGTTTGTTTCGGGGATTTATGAACACTGAAGCTTTCTTT. This encodes CASGLFRGFMNTEAFF.